These T cell receptor beta chains were read from a single sample in a study of shared clonotypes between healthy human individuals. TCRdb's table, derived via immunoSEQ multiplex PCR, lists solely in-frame clones and lacks some. The table lists millions of clones, approximately 92% of them singletons, with about 0.13% in the top ten. What was sequenced was naive CD4+ T cells sorted from blood. The receptors derive from a man younger than 35 in good health. Each CDR3 is given with its conserved first and last residue. A D gene is named only where the DNA matches it firmly. Clone size is given for some rows only: seen once, a few or many times, or a class if the clone is expanded.

TRBV6-1	TRBJ1-6	.	TRBD1	CASSDRGLNSPLHF	TGTGCCAGCAGTGACAGGGGGCTAAATTCACCCCTCCACTTT
TRBV19	TRBJ2-7	.	TRBD2	CASSTRPGTSGRSSYEQYF	TGTGCCAGTAGTACCCGCCCTGGGACTAGCGGACGATCCTCCTACGAGCAGTACTTC
TRBV19	TRBJ2-4	.	TRBD1	CASSPLDRDKNIQYF	TGTGCCAGTAGTCCCTTAGACAGGGACAAAAACATTCAGTACTTC
TRBV7-3	TRBJ2-2	once	TRBD2	CASSSGLAGNTGELFF	TGTGCCAGCAGCTCGGGACTAGCGGGGAACACCGGGGAGCTGTTTTTT
TRBV6-5	TRBJ1-6	few	TRBD1	CASSYGGTGAGSPLHF	TGTGCCAGCAGTTACGGCGGGACAGGGGCGGGTTCACCCCTCCACTTT
TRBV18	TRBJ2-1	.	TRBD2	CASSPLPGLAGGILYNEQFF	TGTGCCAGCTCACCATTGCCCGGACTAGCGGGGGGGATCCTTTACAATGAGCAGTTCTTC
TRBV7-8	TRBJ2-3	.	.	CASSLKATHGTDTQYF	TGTGCCAGCAGCTTAAAAGCTACCCATGGGACAGATACGCAGTATTTT
TRBV7-9	TRBJ2-7	.	TRBD2	CASSLLASGPLSSYEQYF	TGTGCCAGCAGCTTATTGGCTAGCGGGCCTTTAAGCTCCTACGAGCAGTACTTC
TRBV2	TRBJ1-5	once	.	CASDQGKEPQHF	TGTGCCAGCGACCAGGGAAAAGAGCCCCAGCATTTT
TRBV4-3	TRBJ1-6	.	TRBD1	CASSQGQGINSPLHF	TGCGCCAGCAGCCAAGGACAGGGAATCAATTCACCCCTCCACTTT
TRBV28	TRBJ1-5	.	.	CASTLQGGSNQPQHF	TGTGCCAGCACGTTACAAGGGGGGAGCAATCAGCCCCAGCATTTT
TRBV9	TRBJ2-7	.	TRBD1	CASSATGTAYEQYF	TGTGCCAGCAGCGCCACCGGGACAGCTTACGAGCAGTACTTC